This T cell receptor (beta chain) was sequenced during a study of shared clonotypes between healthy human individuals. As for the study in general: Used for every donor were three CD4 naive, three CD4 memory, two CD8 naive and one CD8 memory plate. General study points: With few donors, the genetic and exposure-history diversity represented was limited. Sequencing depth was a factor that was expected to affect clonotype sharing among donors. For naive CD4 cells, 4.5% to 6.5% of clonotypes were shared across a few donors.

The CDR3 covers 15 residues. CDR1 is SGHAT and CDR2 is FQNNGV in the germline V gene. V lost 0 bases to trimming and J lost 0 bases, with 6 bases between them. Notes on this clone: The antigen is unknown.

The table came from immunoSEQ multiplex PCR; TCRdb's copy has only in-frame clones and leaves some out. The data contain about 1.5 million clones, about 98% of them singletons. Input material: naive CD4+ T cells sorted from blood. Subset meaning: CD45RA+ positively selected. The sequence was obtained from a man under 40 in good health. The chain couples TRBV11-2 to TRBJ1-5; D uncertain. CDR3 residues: CASSLDTISNQPQHF. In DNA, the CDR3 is TGTGCCAGCAGCTTAGATACGATTAGCAATCAGCCCCAGCATTTT.